The subject of this entry is one TCR beta chain. This entry is derived from a study of Graves' ophthalmopathy and Graves' hyperthyroidism. The sequenced template was RNA, covering the TCR beta CDR3 region. The first round was an RT-PCR with HTBI primers, and the second round was a multiplex PCR. TCRdb independently ran MiXCR on the multiplex PCR reads; one entry per CDR3 protein. The sample lists under 350,000 distinct CDR3 sequences, about 17% occurring once. V was pared by 7 bases and J by 0 bases, with 6 bases between. Germline values: CDR1 MNHEY, CDR2 SVGEGT. CDR3 size: 12 residues. Uncontrolled infections, other autoimmune diseases, pregnancy or lactation barred patients from enrollment.

The chain recombines TRBV6-2 or TRBV6-3 with TRBJ2-5; no firm D call. The sample consisted of peripheral blood. The TCR was taken from an adult man with Graves' ophthalmopathy. CDR3 nucleotide sequence: TGTGCCAGCACCTTGGACCAAGAGACCCAGTACTTC. This translates into CASTLDQETQYF.